This T cell receptor (beta chain) was sequenced in a study of T cells after yellow fever vaccination. Study-wide findings and caveats: The bulk population could contribute abundant contaminating clonotypes to FACS-sorted repertoires.

TCRdb re-analysed the 5' RACE reads in MiXCR, keeping a single row per CDR3 protein. Among more than 300,000 distinct CDR3 sequences listed, 6.5% to 8.5% were seen once. This clonotype was counted only a few times. Its antigen is as yet unknown. Germline-derived CDR1 and CDR2 are MGHRA and YSYEKL. V was clipped by 3 bases and J by 1 base; unmatched bases: 6. This CDR3 is 16 amino acids long. The chain recombines TRBV4-1 with TRBJ2-1; 7 bases are a match to TRBD1. The clonotype comes from a man aged 18 to 29 who received the YFV17D yellow fever vaccine. The sequences come from PBMCs, collected around 45 days after the first yellow fever vaccination. The CDR3 sequence is CASSQPRQGSYNEQFF. The CDR3 bases are TGCGCCAGCAGCCAGCCCCGACAGGGTTCCTACAATGAGCAGTTCTTC.